Presented here are 27 T cell receptor beta chains from one specimen sequenced in a study of OX40 agonist ivuxolimab in advanced cancers. Using immunoSEQ multiplex PCR, the repertoire was profiled, and TCRdb retains in-frame clones only, with some absent. This sample has roughly 80,000 clones; 65% to 90% occur once, and the top ten carry around 1.8%. This specimen was CD4+ or CD8+ T cells sorted from blood, taken in a trial of the OX40 agonist ivuxolimab. The source is an adult with an advanced solid tumor such as melanoma, head and neck, liver or kidney cancer.

The gene calls are TRBV10-2 and TRBJ2-2, with 8 bases fitting TRBD2. The CDR3 length is 15 residues. Germline V gives CDR1 WSHSY, CDR2 SAAADI. The junction had 3 bases not matched to a gene; V was cut back by 5 bases and J by 1 base. CDR3 DNA: TGCGCCAGCAGTATGGGGACTAGGAACACCGGGGAGCTGTTTTTT. Its protein is CASSMGTRNTGELFF.

The rearrangement links TRBV6-5 to TRBJ2-2, with 7 bases aligning to TRBD2. The CDR3 runs 14 residues. Losses at the gene ends were 6 bases for V and 3 bases for J; bases not matched to a gene: 4. CDR1 and CDR2 from the germline V gene are MNHEY and SVGAGI. In nucleotides, the CDR3 is TGTGCCAGCAGCTGGGGAGGGTACACCGGGGAGCTGTTTTTT. This codes for CASSWGGYTGELFF.

The rearrangement joins TRBV7-3 to TRBJ2-7, with D possibly matching TRBD1 (6 bases). This CDR3 region has 14 residues. Trimming left V 5 bases short and J 0 bases short, with 11 bases between. The V gene's germline CDR1 is SGHTA and CDR2 FQGTGA. This chain's CDR3 is CASSKTGVSYEQYF. The CDR3 coding sequence is TGTGCCAGCAGCAAGACAGGTGTCTCCTACGAGCAGTACTTC. The entire variable domain, with the rest obtained from reference TRBV7-3 and TRBJ2-7, is as follows: GAGVSQTPSNKVTEKGKYVELRCDPISGHTALYWYRQSLGQGPEFLIYFQGTGAADDSGLPNDRFFAVRPEGSVSTLKIQRTERGDSAVYLCASSKTGVSYEQYFGPGTRLTVT.

In this sample, this clone turned up a few times. V is TRBV9 and J is TRBJ2-1; 7 bases match TRBD2. With V trimmed by 3 bases and J by 9 bases, 15 bases remained unmatched. This CDR3 region has 16 residues. Per germline, CDR1 SGDLS and CDR2 YYNGEE. The DNA of the CDR3 is TGTGCCAGCAGCGCAGAGGTTTGGGGAGGGTCCGGTGAGCAGTTCTTC. Its translation: CASSAEVWGGSGEQFF.

The gene calls are TRBV5-1 and TRBJ2-7, with D possibly matching TRBD2 (5 bases). The CDR3 has 13 amino acids. V dropped 7 bases and J dropped 2 bases, with 13 bases sitting between them. Germline V lookup: CDR1 SGHRS, CDR2 YFSETQ. CDR3 coding DNA: TGCGCCAGCGGGAGTTCGCCCCCCTACGAGCAGTACTTC. Its protein is CASGSSPPYEQYF.

This CDR3 is CASSNNLAKNIQYF. CDR3 coding DNA: TGTGCCAGCTCGAACAACCTAGCCAAAAACATTCAGTACTTC. This rearrangement joins TRBV18 to TRBJ2-4, with D unclear. The V and J ends lost 6 bases and 0 bases respectively, with 9 bases between them. Germline values: CDR1 KGHSH, CDR2 LQKENI. The CDR3 has 14 amino acids.

This chain links TRBV2 with TRBJ1-1, with TRBD1 as a possible D gene (6 bases). V dropped 2 bases and J dropped 4 bases, with 23 bases sitting between them. This CDR3 is 18 amino acids long. Germline CDR1 SNHLY, CDR2 FYNNEI. The CDR3 here is CASSEPTTGPRVGTEAFF. The CDR3 DNA sequence: TGTGCCAGCAGTGAACCTACGACAGGCCCAAGGGTAGGCACTGAAGCTTTCTTT.

The chain combines TRBV5-8 with TRBJ1-4; maybe TRBD1 (5 bases). Trimming pared 4 bases from V and 6 bases from J, leaving 16 bases between. Germline V gives CDR1 SGHTS, CDR2 YDEGEE. This CDR3 region has 15 residues. This CDR3 is CASSMSGRSDEKLFF. The CDR3 DNA follows: TGTGCCAGCAGCATGTCAGGGCGGTCGGATGAAAAACTGTTTTTT.

The chain combines TRBV5-1 with TRBJ1-4; 9 nucleotides match TRBD1. V was clipped by 4 bases and J by 0 bases; unmatched bases: 4. CDR3 length equals 16 residues. Germline V gene lookup returns CDR1 SGHRS and CDR2 YFSETQ. The chain's CDR3 is CASSTGQGTTNEKLFF. The CDR3 DNA reads as TGCGCCAGCAGCACGGGACAGGGAACAACTAATGAAAAACTGTTTTTT.

The chain joins TRBV11-2 to TRBJ2-7; 14 bases fit TRBD2. Per the germline V gene, CDR1 is SGHAT and CDR2 is FQNNGV. V was pared by 6 bases and J by 3 bases, with 7 bases of the junction left unmatched. The CDR3 covers 16 residues. CDR3 amino acids: CASRSTGLAGDYEQYF. The CDR3 DNA follows: TGTGCCAGCAGATCCACGGGACTAGCGGGAGACTACGAGCAGTACTTC.

This chain uses TRBV10-3 with TRBJ1-6; D call uncertain. The CDR3 consists of 15 residues. The V gene's germline CDR1 is ENHRY and CDR2 SYGVKD. The V end was cut by 6 bases, the J end by 0 bases, with 9 bases between. The CDR3 protein is CAIRDSSSYNSPLHF. The CDR3 nucleotides read TGTGCCATCAGGGACTCTAGCTCCTATAATTCACCCCTCCACTTT.

This clone was recorded once. CDR3 bases: TGTGCCAGCAGCGTAGGCGGTTCTAGCACAGATACGCAGTATTTT. Translating it yields CASSVGGSSTDTQYF. The rearrangement uses TRBV9 and TRBJ2-3; D is undetermined. This CDR3 contains 15 residues. CDR1 is SGDLS and CDR2 is YYNGEE in the germline V gene. V lost 0 bases to trimming and J lost 0 bases, with 8 bases between them.

This clone showed up just once. V is TRBV5-6 and J is TRBJ2-5; no clear D. The germline V and J ends were trimmed by 0 bases and 3 bases, with 9 bases remaining between them. The CDR3 covers 14 residues. CDR1 SGHDT and CDR2 YYEEEE come from the germline V gene. CDR3 residues: CASSLVSGEETQYF. In DNA form, the CDR3 reads TGTGCCAGCAGCTTGGTTTCAGGTGAAGAGACCCAGTACTTC. Supplemented by reference TRBV5-6 and TRBJ2-5, the full variable domain reads DAGVTQSPTHLIKTRGQQVTLRCSPKSGHDTVSWYQQALGQGPQFIFQYYEEEERQRGNFPDRFSGHQFPNYSSELNVNALLLGDSALYLCASSLVSGEETQYFGPGTRLLVL.

The genes are TRBV6-5 and TRBJ2-1; D is ambiguous. The germline gives CDR1 MNHEY, CDR2 SVGAGI. The CDR3 totals 15 residues. V lost 4 bases to trimming and J lost 0 bases, with 10 bases between them. This CDR3 reads CASSFSQSSYNEQFF. In DNA, the CDR3 is TGTGCCAGCAGTTTTAGCCAGAGCTCCTACAATGAGCAGTTCTTC.

Points on this clone: A much larger clonotype is one base distant, so this may be a read error. This CDR3 is CASSKAAAEIEKLFF. CDR3 sequence (DNA): TGTGCCAGCAGCAAAGCAGCAGCGGAGATTGAAAAACTGTTTTTT. The chain recombines TRBV9 with TRBJ1-4; D gene ambiguous. The V gene's germline CDR1 is SGDLS and CDR2 YYNGEE. There are 15 residues in the CDR3. The V and J ends lost 4 bases and 7 bases respectively, with 17 bases between them.

The chain recombines TRBV18 with TRBJ2-2; D is perhaps TRBD1 (6 bases). This CDR3 comprises 17 residues. Germline assignment: CDR1 KGHSH and CDR2 LQKENI. Trimming stripped 1 base from V and 0 bases from J, with 12 bases between. The CDR3 bases are TGTGCCAGCTCACCACTGTTACAGGGTCCGAACACCGGGGAGCTGTTTTTT. Its protein product is CASSPLLQGPNTGELFF.

This chain links TRBV10-3 with TRBJ2-6, with 9 bases identical to TRBD1. CDR1 ENHRY and CDR2 SYGVKD come from the germline V gene. V was pared by 6 bases and J by 2 bases, with 2 bases of the junction left unmatched. The CDR3 sequence is 15 residues long. CDR3 amino acids: CAISTGGAGANVLTF. DNA of the CDR3: TGTGCCATCAGCACAGGGGGCGCTGGGGCCAACGTCCTGACTTTC.

The rearrangement links TRBV11-2 to TRBJ1-3; TRBD1 might be the D (5 bases). Trimming left V 4 bases short and J 2 bases short, with 15 bases between. Germline V lookup: CDR1 SGHAT, CDR2 FQNNGV. This CDR3 has 16 amino acids. The CDR3 coding sequence is TGTGCCAGCAGCTCTTCCTCGGGGGTTACTGGAAACACCATATATTTT. Protein sequence: CASSSSSGVTGNTIYF.

This clone was picked up a small number of times. V gene TRBV28 combines with J gene TRBJ1-2; maybe TRBD1 (5 bases). This CDR3 has 13 residues. Germline V CDR1 and CDR2: MDHEN, SYDVKM. V lost 8 bases to trimming and J lost 4 bases, with 14 bases between them. The CDR3 sequence is CASGSGTVYGYTF. CDR3 sequence (DNA): TGTGCCAGCGGGTCCGGGACGGTCTATGGCTACACCTTC.

The chain employs TRBV30 and TRBJ1-4; D is unresolved. The CDR3 length is 15 residues. Looked up from germline, CDR1 is GTSNPN and CDR2 is SVGIG (reference sequence). V was cut by 0 bases and J by 7 bases, with 15 bases left in between. The CDR3: CAWSVQKGPGEKLFF. In DNA, the CDR3 is TGTGCCTGGAGTGTACAAAAGGGCCCGGGTGAAAAACTGTTTTTT. Complete variable domain (other parts from reference TRBV30 and TRBJ1-4): SQTIHQWPATLVQPVGSPLSLECTVEGTSNPNLYWYRQAAGRGLQLLFYSVGIGQISSEVPQNLSASRPQDRQFILSSKKLLLSDSGFYLCAWSVQKGPGEKLFFGSGTQLSVL.

J is TRBJ2-7 and V is TRBV6-5; 11 bases align to TRBD1. Per the germline V gene, CDR1 is MNHEY and CDR2 is SVGAGI. J was trimmed by 7 bases and V by 7 bases; bases with no gene match: 12. The CDR3 has 15 residues. In DNA, the CDR3 is TGTGCCAGCACCCACGGTGGGACAGGGGGGGGAGAGCAGTACTTC. Translated, it gives CASTHGGTGGGEQYF.

This chain joins TRBV27 and TRBJ2-1; D gene ambiguous. The CDR3 length is 13 residues. Germline CDR1 reads MNHEY; CDR2 reads SMNVEV (reference sequence). V was trimmed by 6 bases and J by 8 bases, leaving 14 bases between them. As DNA, the CDR3 is TGTGCCAGCAGCCGTCCTGGCAGCGATGAGCAGTTCTTC. Translated: CASSRPGSDEQFF.

This sequence joins TRBV11-2 and TRBJ1-5; D possibly corresponds to TRBD1 (6 bases). This CDR3 is built from 14 residues. V was clipped by 5 bases and J by 6 bases, with 14 bases between them. Germline lookup yields CDR1 SGHAT and CDR2 FQNNGV. The CDR3 reads CASSPRGQSQPQHF. DNA for the CDR3: TGTGCCAGCAGCCCAAGGGGACAATCTCAGCCCCAGCATTTT.

The V and J genes are TRBV9 and TRBJ1-5, with TRBD1 identical over 8 bases. V shed 0 bases and J 7 bases; nucleotides not matched to a gene: 6. The CDR3 spans 15 residues. CDR1 and CDR2 from the germline V gene are SGDLS and YYNGEE. The chain's CDR3 is CASSVEGGQGQPQHF. CDR3 bases: TGTGCCAGCAGCGTAGAAGGAGGACAGGGACAGCCCCAGCATTTT.

The V gene is TRBV6-6, the J gene TRBJ2-7, with D unclear. Trimming removed 2 bases from V and 3 bases from J, with 11 bases in between. The germline gives CDR1 MNHNY, CDR2 SVGAGI (reference sequence). The CDR3 contains 14 residues. The CDR3 region has the DNA TGTGCCAGCAGTTACCATGGACGGAACTACGAGCAGTACTTC. Encoded protein: CASSYHGRNYEQYF.

J is TRBJ1-6 and V is TRBV30, with 7 bases matching TRBD1. The germline V gene encodes CDR1 GTSNPN and CDR2 SVGIG (reference sequence). This CDR3 spans 13 amino acids. Trimming took 3 bases from V and 5 from J; bases not matched to a gene: 1. The CDR3 nucleotides read TGTGCCTGGAGGACAGGGAATAATTCACCCCTCCACTTT. Protein product: CAWRTGNNSPLHF. The full variable domain, its missing parts supplied by reference TRBV30 and TRBJ1-6, is SQTIHQWPATLVQPVGSPLSLECTVEGTSNPNLYWYRQAAGRGLQLLFYSVGIGQISSEVPQNLSASRPQDRQFILSSKKLLLSDSGFYLCAWRTGNNSPLHFGNGTRLTVT.

This rearrangement joins TRBV2 to TRBJ2-7; 7 bases map to TRBD2. V shed 3 bases, J shed 3 bases, and the junction held 2 bases outside the gene matches. Germline lookup yields CDR1 SNHLY and CDR2 FYNNEI. The CDR3 is 13 residues long. The CDR3 spells CASSDGGYYEQYF. Here the CDR3 DNA reads TGTGCCAGCAGTGACGGGGGGTACTACGAGCAGTACTTC.